A selection of T cell receptor beta chains follows, all from one sample in a study of OX40 agonist ivuxolimab in advanced cancers. Here immunoSEQ multiplex PCR was the method, and the copy in TCRdb shows in-frame clones only, minus some. The table has some 78,000 clones, more than 85% seen once; the top ten hold around 0.94%. The material was CD4+ or CD8+ T cells sorted from blood, obtained in a trial of the OX40 agonist ivuxolimab. These receptors came from an adult with an advanced solid tumor such as melanoma, head and neck, liver or kidney cancer. CDR3s include the opening cysteine and the closing phenylalanine or tryptophan. A D gene is named only where the DNA matches it firmly. Size is omitted from some rows. Given values are once, few, many or a class for expanded clones.

>TRBV5-1|NA|TRBJ1-5|TRBD1
TGTGCCAGCAGCTTGCGGGACAGGCCCAATCAGCCCCAGCATTTT
CASSLRDRPNQPQHF
>TRBV7-2|NA|TRBJ2-1|NA
TGCGCCCATCGAGCGGAACAGGCTTACAATGAGCAGTTCTTC
CAHRAEQAYNEQFF
>TRBV5-1|NA|TRBJ1-1|NA
TGCGCCAGCAGCTTGAATCTAGTCACTGAAGCTTTCTTT
CASSLNLVTEAFF
>TRBV19|NA|TRBJ1-5|NA
TGTGCCAGTAGTACGTACAGACCAGATCAGCCCCAGCATTTT
CASSTYRPDQPQHF
>TRBV18|NA|TRBJ2-7|TRBD2
TGTGCCAGCTCACCAGGCGGCGGGAGGGCCTCCGAGCAGTACTTC
CASSPGGGRASEQYF
>TRBV4-3|NA|TRBJ2-1|NA
TGCGCCAGCAGCCAAGGAGGGCAAAACGGTGAGCAGTTCTTC
CASSQGGQNGEQFF
>TRBV4-1|few|TRBJ2-1|TRBD1
TGCGCCAGCAGCCAAGCTGCGACAGGGGTGAACAATGAGCAGTTCTTC
CASSQAATGVNNEQFF
>TRBV11-3|NA|TRBJ2-1|NA
TGTGCCAGCAGCCGAGAGGGGGAGGCCTACAATGAGCAGTTCTTC
CASSREGEAYNEQFF
>TRBV14|once|TRBJ1-1|TRBD1
TGTGCCAGCAGCCCCCGACAGGGTTTGACTGAAGCTTTCTTT
CASSPRQGLTEAFF
>TRBV6-5|NA|TRBJ1-2|NA
TGTGCCAGCAGCCTTTCGTTATATGGCTACACCTTC
CASSLSLYGYTF
>TRBV10-3|NA|TRBJ1-2|NA
TGTGCCATCAGTGAAAAGGAACAGAGTAACTATGGCTACACCTTC
CAISEKEQSNYGYTF
>TRBV5-4|once|TRBJ1-1|NA
TGTGCCAGCAGCTTGGGAGGGAACACTGAAGCTTTCTTT
CASSLGGNTEAFF
>TRBV7-9|NA|TRBJ2-6|NA
TGTGCCAGCAGCTTAGGTGGGGCCAACGTCCTGACTTTC
CASSLGGANVLTF
>TRBV7-9|NA|TRBJ1-2|TRBD1
TGTGCCAGCAGCTTGGACAGGGGCTATGGCTACACCTTC
CASSLDRGYGYTF
>TRBV5-4|NA|TRBJ2-4|TRBD1
TGTGCCAGCAGCGGGGGACAGACGAAAAACATTCAGTACTTC
CASSGGQTKNIQYF
>TRBV6-5|NA|TRBJ1-1|NA
TGTGCCAGCACCCTGAACACTGAAGCTTTCTTT
CASTLNTEAFF